The clone carrying this TCR beta chain is categorized as medium-sized. Its target is unknown. Purified naive CD4+ T cells were depleted of CD25+ Tregs. Trimming removed 3 bases from V and 3 bases from J, with 14 bases in between. The CDR3 runs to 15 residues. General study points: Tumor-infiltrating Treg TCR alpha and beta sequences overlapped most with tumor naive CD4+ T cells, then blood naive. In terms of TCR gene usage, tumor memory CD4+ T cells clustered together with blood and lymph node memory CD4+ cells, as well as with lymph node naive CD4+ cells. Around 13% of tumor Treg sequences matched naive CD4+ cells.

Amplification of TRBV12-4/TRBJ1-2 clonotypes used adaptor-ligated barcode primers. MiXCR, run by TCRdb on the multiplex PCR reads, gives a single entry per CDR3 protein. Of about 1,300 distinct CDR3 sequences in the sample, more than 20% were seen once. Sequenced input: naive CD4+ T cells sorted from blood. Stated subset: naive CD4+ T cells, CD4+CD45RA+CD25-. The sequence was obtained from a female donor with breast cancer. The chain carries TRBV12-3 or TRBV12-4 and TRBJ1-2; the D is unclear. CDR3 nucleotide sequence: TGTGCCAGCAGTTTGGCATTTCGCAGGCACTATGGCTACACCTTC. It yields the protein CASSLAFRRHYGYTF.